These 22 T cell receptor beta chains came from one sample sequenced in a study of blood T cells in healthy people across ages. Alongside a J-beta primer mix, a sample-barcoded 5' primer served in a second PCR lasting roughly 7 to 11 cycles. TCRdb re-derived calls from the 5' RACE reads in MiXCR, one entry per CDR3 protein. This sample has roughly 1.6 million distinct CDR3 sequences; about 35% occur once, and the top ten carry around 11%. The sequenced sample was blood. These receptors all stem from a young woman in good health.

The chain combines TRBV9 with TRBJ1-1; 8 nucleotides match TRBD1. The CDR3 runs to 15 residues. Losses at the gene ends were 3 bases for V and 5 bases for J; bases not matched to a gene: 9. Looked up from germline, CDR1 is SGDLS and CDR2 is YYNGEE. The DNA of the CDR3 is TGTGCCAGCAGCGGAGGGACAGGCGGTAGGACTGAAGCTTTCTTT. It translates to CASSGGTGGRTEAFF.

V is TRBV4-1 and J is TRBJ2-1; 10 nucleotides align to TRBD2. Germline lookup yields CDR1 MGHRA and CDR2 YSYEKL. V lost 0 bases to trimming and J lost 6 bases; unmatched junction nucleotides: 8. The CDR3 is 17 amino acids. The CDR3 sequence: CASSQEPAAGGSNEQFF. For the CDR3, the DNA is TGCGCCAGCAGCCAAGAGCCGGCAGCGGGGGGGAGCAATGAGCAGTTCTTC.

The sample holds a few counts of this clonotype. The J gene is TRBJ1-2, the V gene TRBV29-1, with 7 bases matching TRBD1. Germline V gene data show CDR1 as SQVTM and CDR2 as ANQGSEA. This CDR3 spans 13 amino acids. V dropped 6 bases and J dropped 2; count of bases not matched to a gene: 6. The CDR3 sequence: CSVPDRANYGYTF. CDR3 sequence (DNA): TGCAGCGTCCCAGACAGGGCCAACTATGGCTACACCTTC.

The rearrangement uses TRBV5-4 and TRBJ2-4; no reliable D call. The DNA end is more similar to TRBJ2-5, so the J call may be wrong. The CDR3 contains 12 residues. Germline V gene sequence: CDR1 SGHNT, CDR2 YYREEE (reference sequence). The CDR3 is CASGKLEETQYF. CDR3 in DNA: TGTGCCAGCGGCAAGCTAGAAGAGACCCAGTACTTC.

This chain uses TRBV12-3 or TRBV12-4 with TRBJ2-1; TRBD2 aligns across 8 bases. V trimming: 5 bases; J trimming: 0 bases; junction bases outside the gene matches: 6. The CDR3 has 16 residues. In nucleotides, the CDR3 is TGTGCCAGCAGTGCGGGCGGGGGGAGCTCCTACAATGAGCAGTTCTTC. Its translation is CASSAGGGSSYNEQFF.

V and J are TRBV6-1 and TRBJ2-7, with 7 bases that match TRBD1. CDR3 length: 13 amino acids. Germline V CDR1 and CDR2: MNHNS, SASEGT. The junction had 5 bases not matched to a gene; V was cut back by 7 bases and J by 2 bases. CDR3 in amino acids: CASKLRGTYEQYF. CDR3 nucleotides: TGTGCCAGCAAACTCAGGGGGACCTACGAGCAGTACTTC.

This clonotype came up a few times. The gene calls are TRBV24-1 and TRBJ1-5; TRBD1 might be the D (5 bases). From germline, CDR1 is KGHDR and CDR2 SFDVKD. Trimming left V 1 base short and J 7 bases short, with 13 bases between. The CDR3 spans 15 residues. CDR3 region: CATSDFLRGRQPQHF. The CDR3 region has the DNA TGTGCCACCAGTGATTTCTTGAGGGGTAGACAGCCCCAGCATTTT.

This clonotype was detected many times. This chain links TRBV10-3 with TRBJ2-7; D gene ambiguous. Germline V gene sequence: CDR1 ENHRY, CDR2 SYGVKD. Trimming pared 5 bases from V and 4 bases from J, leaving 6 bases between. The CDR3 loop spans 11 amino acids. This chain's CDR3 is CAISSTYEQYF. The CDR3 DNA reads as TGTGCCATCAGTTCTACGTACGAGCAGTACTTC.

This clonotype has at least ten counts. A much larger clone sits a single nucleotide away, making a read error possible. The chain's CDR3 is CASSLDVGNEQFF. CDR3 sequence (DNA): TGCGCCAGCAGCTTGGATGTCGGCAATGAGCAGTTCTTC. The chain recombines TRBV5-1 with TRBJ2-1; D unclear. The CDR3 is made up of 13 amino acids. V gave up 0 bases and J gave up 6 bases, with 7 bases separating them. In germline, CDR1 is SGHRS, CDR2 YFSETQ.

Regarding this clonotype: Mismatch with germline at one junction end may stem from a read error. This rearrangement joins TRBV3-1 to TRBJ1-5; the D is unclear. The CDR3 covers 13 residues. Germline CDR1 is LGHDT and CDR2 is YNNKEL (reference sequence). CDR3 DNA sequence: TGTGCCAGCAGCCAAAAGGGCAACCAGCCCCAGCATTTT. Its protein is CASSQKGNQPQHF.

The chain uses TRBV28 and TRBJ2-7, with D hard to call. V gave up 6 bases and J gave up 2 bases, with 11 bases separating them. CDR1 and CDR2 (germline): MDHEN, SYDVKM. There are 13 residues in the CDR3. DNA of the CDR3: TGTGCCAGCAGGACCGGAACCGCCTACGAGCAGTACTTC. As protein: CASRTGTAYEQYF.

For the CDR3, the DNA is TGTGCCAGCACCCCTGGAGGGTTGGGATCACCCCTCCACTTT. It encodes CASTPGGLGSPLHF. The V and J genes are TRBV28 and TRBJ1-6; D is ambiguous. Germline CDR1 reads MDHEN; CDR2 reads SYDVKM. The CDR3 covers 14 residues. V dropped 7 bases and J dropped 10 bases, with 17 bases sitting between them.

This clonotype was found a few times. V is TRBV24-1 and J is TRBJ2-7; no firm D call. V was cut by 1 base and J by 2 bases, with 2 bases left in between. This CDR3 contains 12 residues. Germline values: CDR1 KGHDR, CDR2 SFDVKD. The CDR3 reads CATSDFPYEQYF. The CDR3 DNA sequence: TGTGCCACCAGTGATTTCCCCTACGAGCAGTACTTC.

The chain recombines TRBV20-1 with TRBJ1-1; D unresolved. Trimming shortened V by 6 bases and J by 3 bases, and 17 bases separated the two germline ends. The CDR3 covers 14 residues. The germline V gene encodes CDR1 DFQATT and CDR2 SNEGSKA (reference sequence). CDR3 residues: CSAGKTSRDTEAFF. The CDR3 DNA reads TGCAGTGCCGGGAAGACAAGCAGAGACACTGAAGCTTTCTTT.

The chain carries TRBV6-6 and TRBJ2-3; 10 positions agree with TRBD2. CDR1 is MNHNY, CDR2 SVGAGI, per germline (reference sequence). This CDR3 comprises 17 residues. With V trimmed by 0 bases and J by 6 bases, 9 bases remained unmatched. CDR3 bases: TGTGCCAGCAGTTACTCGATGGCAGCGGGGGGGCCCGATACGCAGTATTTT. It yields the protein CASSYSMAAGGPDTQYF.

V is TRBV4-1 and J is TRBJ2-3; 8 bases line up with TRBD2. This CDR3 has 17 residues. Germline V gene lookup returns CDR1 MGHRA and CDR2 YSYEKL. V trimming: 3 bases; J trimming: 8 bases; junction bases outside the gene matches: 16. The CDR3, as DNA: TGCGCCAGCAGCCATCTTACCGAGCGGGGGCCTCGAGGTACGCAGTATTTT. This sequence encodes CASSHLTERGPRGTQYF.

The chain uses TRBV6-2 or TRBV6-3 and TRBJ2-7; D ambiguous. This CDR3 has 15 amino acids. Germline V CDR1 and CDR2: MNHEY, SVGEGT. Trimming removed 2 bases from V and 1 base from J, with 12 bases in between. In nucleotides, the CDR3 is TGTGCCAGCAGTTACCCCCCAGCGCCTTCCTACGAGCAGTACTTC. Amino acids: CASSYPPAPSYEQYF.

This clonotype was counted between two and nine times. The J gene is TRBJ2-5, the V gene TRBV30; 10 positions agree with TRBD2. The CDR3 length is 14 residues. The V segment lost 1 base and the J segment 3 bases; nucleotides outside the gene matches: 2. In germline, CDR1 is GTSNPN, CDR2 SVGIG (reference sequence). The CDR3 protein is CAWSAGLAEETQYF. The CDR3 nucleotides read TGTGCCTGGAGTGCCGGACTAGCGGAAGAGACCCAGTACTTC.

The rearrangement uses TRBV9 and TRBJ2-5; 12 nucleotides agree with TRBD2. CDR1 and CDR2 from the germline V gene are SGDLS and YYNGEE. This CDR3 region has 15 residues. V lost 3 bases to trimming and J lost 4 bases; unmatched junction nucleotides: 4. The CDR3 loop reads CASSAGLAGRETQYF. The CDR3 DNA reads TGTGCCAGCAGCGCTGGACTAGCGGGAAGAGAGACCCAGTACTTC.

The chain uses TRBV20-1 and TRBJ2-1; 7 nucleotides align to TRBD2. V lost 5 bases to trimming and J lost 2 bases; unmatched junction nucleotides: 12. From germline, CDR1 is DFQATT and CDR2 SNEGSKA (reference sequence). The CDR3 totals 16 residues. CDR3 nucleotide sequence: TGCAGTGCTTGCCCATTATCTAGCGGAACCTACAATGAGCAGTTCTTC. This translates into CSACPLSSGTYNEQFF.

This clonotype was detected a few times. The chain couples TRBV6-4 to TRBJ2-5, with D uncertain. Looked up from germline, CDR1 is MRHNA and CDR2 is SNTAGT. V was trimmed by 2 bases and J by 7 bases, leaving 8 bases between them. This CDR3 is built from 12 residues. CDR3 in amino acids: CASSDIGGTQYF. The CDR3 nucleotides are TGTGCCAGCAGTGACATCGGTGGGACCCAGTACTTC.

This clonotype was recorded only once. The CDR3 nucleotides read TGTGCCAGCGGTTGGGCAGGGCAATCCGGCACAGATACGCAGTATTTT. Protein: CASGWAGQSGTDTQYF. The chain is built from TRBV27 and TRBJ2-3; tentatively, D is TRBD1 (5 bases). The germline CDR1 and CDR2 sequences are MNHEY and SMNVEV (reference sequence). V shed 8 bases and J shed 1 base, with 19 bases lying between them. The CDR3 has 16 residues.